The clone carrying this T cell receptor (beta chain) was detected many times. Its target is unknown. Ages of hyperthyroidism patients ran from 18 to 65, and their diagnoses were new, under 2 months' duration. Reliance was placed on clinical symptoms, serum thyroxine, TRAb, thyroid ultrasound and orbital computed tomography for diagnosis. This specimen comes from a study of Graves' ophthalmopathy and Graves' hyperthyroidism. TCR beta CDR3 regions were amplified from RNA transcripts. RT-PCR was first run with HTBI primers, then multiplex PCR in a second round. TCRdb called the multiplex PCR reads again in MiXCR, with one record for every CDR3 protein. This sample yields over a million distinct CDR3 sequences, of which about 38% are seen a single time; over 8.5% belongs to the top ten. Overall study results and limits: The authors also found most expanded thyroid clonotypes above 0.001 frequency in blood.

The V and J ends lost 4 bases and 5 bases, in that order; junction bases with no gene match: 8. The germline gives CDR1 SGHVS, CDR2 FQNEAQ. The CDR3 runs 15 residues. The sequence derives from an adult man with Graves' hyperthyroidism. Sequencing was carried out using peripheral blood or thyroid tissue (not recorded which). V gene TRBV7-8 combines with J gene TRBJ1-5; TRBD1 agrees at 7 bases. CDR3 in amino acids: CASSSLTGTDQPQHF. In DNA, the CDR3 is TGTGCCAGCAGCTCTCTGACAGGGACGGATCAGCCCCAGCATTTT.